A selection of T cell receptor beta chains follows, all from one sample in a study of T and B cells in COVID-19 patients. TCRdb reanalysed the multiplex PCR reads using MiXCR and keeps one entry per CDR3 protein. The sample carries roughly 8,000 distinct CDR3 sequences, around 30% recorded once. The sample taken for sequencing was blood. The source of these receptors is a human donor who had recovered from COVID-19. The CDR3 runs from the conserved cysteine through the conserved F or W. The D gene is left open where the match is weak. Some rows mark clone size as missing; the rest say once, few, many or name a class of expanded clone.

v_gene: TRBV30; j_gene: TRBJ2-7; abundance: medium-sized; d_gene: NA; CDR3nt: TGTGCCTGGAGTGTCCCCGGTTCTAGAGGCTACGAGCAGTACTTC; CDR3aa: CAWSVPGSRGYEQYF
v_gene: TRBV6-2/TRBV6-3; j_gene: TRBJ2-6; abundance: many; d_gene: NA; CDR3nt: TGTGCCAGCAGTTACCCACGGACGGGAGACTCTGGGGCCAACGTCCTGACTTTC; CDR3aa: CASSYPRTGDSGANVLTF
v_gene: TRBV5-4; j_gene: TRBJ1-6; abundance: medium-sized; d_gene: NA; CDR3nt: TGTGCCAGCAGCTTGAGCGCCTATAATTCACCCCTCCACTTT; CDR3aa: CASSLSAYNSPLHF
v_gene: TRBV27; j_gene: TRBJ2-2; abundance: medium-sized; d_gene: NA; CDR3nt: TGTGCCAGCAGTCCCCGACAGGTCGGGGAGCTGTTTTTT; CDR3aa: CASSPRQVGELFF
v_gene: TRBV27; j_gene: TRBJ1-1; abundance: medium-sized; d_gene: TRBD1; CDR3nt: TGTGCCAGTACGACAGGGGTCGGGGAGGCTTTCTTT; CDR3aa: CASTTGVGEAFF
v_gene: TRBV25-1; j_gene: TRBJ2-3; abundance: few; d_gene: NA; CDR3nt: TGTGCCAGCAGTGAGCCCAGGCGCACAGATACGCAGTATTTT; CDR3aa: CASSEPRRTDTQYF
v_gene: TRBV6-1; j_gene: TRBJ2-7; abundance: medium-sized; d_gene: NA; CDR3nt: TGTGCCAGCACCGGGACCTACGAGCAGTACTTC; CDR3aa: CASTGTYEQYF
v_gene: TRBV2; j_gene: TRBJ1-5; abundance: once; d_gene: NA; CDR3nt: TGTGCCAGCAGTGAATCGGGGACTTTCGATCAGCCCCAGCATTTT; CDR3aa: CASSESGTFDQPQHF
v_gene: TRBV30; j_gene: TRBJ2-3; abundance: medium-sized; d_gene: TRBD1; CDR3nt: TGTGCCTGGAGTGCTGGACAGGGGGTTTGGACGCAGTATTTT; CDR3aa: CAWSAGQGVWTQYF
v_gene: TRBV19; j_gene: TRBJ1-1; abundance: medium-sized; d_gene: NA; CDR3nt: TGTGCCAGTAGTCTTACCCATGCCTACACTGAAGCTTTCTTT; CDR3aa: CASSLTHAYTEAFF
v_gene: TRBV5-4; j_gene: TRBJ1-1; abundance: few; d_gene: NA; CDR3nt: TGTGCCAGCACTACCCAGGGCCTCACTGAAGCTTTCTTT; CDR3aa: CASTTQGLTEAFF
v_gene: TRBV13; j_gene: TRBJ2-3; abundance: NA; d_gene: NA; CDR3nt: TGCGCCAGCAGCTTCTCCCTTCTCACAGATACGCAGTATTTT; CDR3aa: CASSFSLLTDTQYF
v_gene: TRBV10-3; j_gene: TRBJ1-4; abundance: NA; d_gene: TRBD1; CDR3nt: TGTGCCATCAGTAGGGGACAGGGAGGTGAAAAACTGTTTTTT; CDR3aa: CAISRGQGGEKLFF
v_gene: TRBV27; j_gene: TRBJ2-1; abundance: medium-sized; d_gene: TRBD2; CDR3nt: TGTGCCAGCAGTTTATTAGCGGGGTACAATGAGCAGTTCTTC; CDR3aa: CASSLLAGYNEQFF
v_gene: TRBV4-1; j_gene: TRBJ2-7; abundance: NA; d_gene: NA; CDR3nt: TGCGCCAGCACCCGTACAGAGGGGCAGGGAGAGCAGTACTTC; CDR3aa: CASTRTEGQGEQYF
v_gene: TRBV4-2; j_gene: TRBJ2-3; abundance: NA; d_gene: TRBD2; CDR3nt: TGTGCCAGCAGCCTTAGCGGGGCGCCCCTCGCCACAGATACGCAGTATTTT; CDR3aa: CASSLSGAPLATDTQYF
v_gene: TRBV7-2; j_gene: TRBJ2-1; abundance: few; d_gene: NA; CDR3nt: TGTGCCAGCAGCCCTCGGGACGGGAGCTCCTACAATGAGCAGTTCTTC; CDR3aa: CASSPRDGSSYNEQFF
v_gene: TRBV6-4; j_gene: TRBJ2-2; abundance: medium-sized; d_gene: TRBD2; CDR3nt: TGTGCCAGCAGTGACAGTCTAGCGGAGAACACCGGGGAGCTGTTTTTT; CDR3aa: CASSDSLAENTGELFF
v_gene: TRBV12-3/TRBV12-4; j_gene: TRBJ2-6; abundance: medium-sized; d_gene: NA; CDR3nt: TGTGCCAGCAGTTTTCCCGAGTTTGGTGGGGCCAACGTCCTGACTTTC; CDR3aa: CASSFPEFGGANVLTF
v_gene: TRBV19; j_gene: TRBJ2-5; abundance: medium-sized; d_gene: TRBD1; CDR3nt: TGTGCCAGTACCGGACAGGGGGAAGCAGAGACCCAGTACTTC; CDR3aa: CASTGQGEAETQYF
v_gene: TRBV5-6; j_gene: TRBJ1-5; abundance: NA; d_gene: TRBD1; CDR3nt: TGTGCCAGCAGCTTGGGACAGGGCCGCAATCAGCCCCAGCATTTT; CDR3aa: CASSLGQGRNQPQHF
v_gene: TRBV5-1; j_gene: TRBJ1-1; abundance: few; d_gene: NA; CDR3nt: TGCGCCAGCAGCTTTGGCGTCGGTTTTAACACTGAAGCTTTCTTT; CDR3aa: CASSFGVGFNTEAFF
v_gene: TRBV5-1; j_gene: TRBJ2-1; abundance: NA; d_gene: NA; CDR3nt: TGCGCCAGCAGCTCGGGGACTCCATCTTACAATGAGCAGTTCTTC; CDR3aa: CASSSGTPSYNEQFF
v_gene: TRBV6-5; j_gene: TRBJ1-1; abundance: NA; d_gene: NA; CDR3nt: TGTGCCAGCAGCCGACCCTCCCGCCGATACACTGAAGCTTTCTTT; CDR3aa: CASSRPSRRYTEAFF
v_gene: TRBV7-9; j_gene: TRBJ1-1; abundance: few; d_gene: NA; CDR3nt: TGTGCCAGCAGCCCCGGGACTGAGAACACTGAAGCTTTCTTT; CDR3aa: CASSPGTENTEAFF
v_gene: TRBV5-5; j_gene: TRBJ2-5; abundance: NA; d_gene: TRBD1; CDR3nt: TGTGCCAGCAGTTTTCGGACAGGGAGGCAAGAGACCCAGTACTTC; CDR3aa: CASSFRTGRQETQYF
v_gene: TRBV5-1; j_gene: TRBJ2-3; abundance: few; d_gene: NA; CDR3nt: TGCGCCAGCAGCTCCTATCCCCAGTCCACAGATACGCAGTATTTT; CDR3aa: CASSSYPQSTDTQYF
v_gene: TRBV18; j_gene: TRBJ2-3; abundance: medium-sized; d_gene: NA; CDR3nt: TGTGCCAGCTCACCACCTGGCAGGATTTGGTCAGATACGCAGTATTTT; CDR3aa: CASSPPGRIWSDTQYF